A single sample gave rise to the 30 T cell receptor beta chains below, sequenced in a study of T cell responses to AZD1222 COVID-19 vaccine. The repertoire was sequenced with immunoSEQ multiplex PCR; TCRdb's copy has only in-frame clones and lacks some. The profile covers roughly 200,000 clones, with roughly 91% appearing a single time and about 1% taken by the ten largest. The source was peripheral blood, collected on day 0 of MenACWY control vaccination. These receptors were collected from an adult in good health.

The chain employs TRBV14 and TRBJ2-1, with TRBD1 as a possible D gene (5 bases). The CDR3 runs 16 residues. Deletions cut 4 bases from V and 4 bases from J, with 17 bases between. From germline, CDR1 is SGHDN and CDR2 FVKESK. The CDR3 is CASSRQRGQGYNEQFF. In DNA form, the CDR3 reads TGTGCCAGCAGCCGCCAGCGAGGCCAGGGATACAATGAGCAGTTCTTC.

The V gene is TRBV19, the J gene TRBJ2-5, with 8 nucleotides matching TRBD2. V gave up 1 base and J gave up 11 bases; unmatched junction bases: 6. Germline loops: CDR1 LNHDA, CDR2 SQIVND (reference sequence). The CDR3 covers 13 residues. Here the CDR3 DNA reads TGTGCCAGTAGTATAGGGAGGGGACTAGTGCAGTACTTC. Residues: CASSIGRGLVQYF.

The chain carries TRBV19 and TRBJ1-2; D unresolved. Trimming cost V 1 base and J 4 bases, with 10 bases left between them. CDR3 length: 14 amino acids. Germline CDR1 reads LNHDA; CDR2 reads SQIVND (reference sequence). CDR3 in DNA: TGTGCCAGTAGTATAGTGTGGCGGACCTATGGCTACACCTTC. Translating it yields CASSIVWRTYGYTF.

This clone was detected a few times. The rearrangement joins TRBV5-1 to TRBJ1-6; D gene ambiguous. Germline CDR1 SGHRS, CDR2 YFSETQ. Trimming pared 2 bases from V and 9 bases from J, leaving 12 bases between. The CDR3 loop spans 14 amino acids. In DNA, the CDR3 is TGCGCCAGCAGCTTAGACGGACGTGGTTCACCCCTCCACTTT. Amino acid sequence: CASSLDGRGSPLHF.

The CDR3 region has the DNA TGTGCCAGCAGCTTGACAGGGACGAACTATGGCTACACCTTC. As protein: CASSLTGTNYGYTF. The V and J genes are TRBV7-9 and TRBJ1-2; 7 nucleotides align to TRBD1. The CDR3 has 14 residues. Germline V CDR1 and CDR2: SEHNR, FQNEAQ (reference sequence). The J segment lost 2 bases and the V segment lost 3 bases, leaving 3 bases of the junction unmatched.

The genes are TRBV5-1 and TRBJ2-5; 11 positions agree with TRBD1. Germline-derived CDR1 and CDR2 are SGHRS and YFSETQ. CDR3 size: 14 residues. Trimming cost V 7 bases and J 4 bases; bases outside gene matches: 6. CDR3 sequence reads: CASSGTGGSETQYF. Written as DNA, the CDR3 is TGCGCCAGCTCCGGGACAGGGGGATCAGAGACCCAGTACTTC.

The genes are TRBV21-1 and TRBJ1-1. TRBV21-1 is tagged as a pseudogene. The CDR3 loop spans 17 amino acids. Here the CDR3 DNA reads TGTGCCAGCAGCAAGCGGAGGCGAGGGGTTATTGACACTGAAGCTTTCTTT. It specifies CASSKRRRGVIDTEAFF.

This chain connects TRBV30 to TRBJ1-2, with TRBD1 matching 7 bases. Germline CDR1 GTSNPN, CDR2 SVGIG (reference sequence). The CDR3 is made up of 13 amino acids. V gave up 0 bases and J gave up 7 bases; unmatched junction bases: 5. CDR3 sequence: CAWSVQGTAGYTF. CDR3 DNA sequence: TGTGCCTGGAGTGTACAAGGGACAGCTGGCTACACCTTC.

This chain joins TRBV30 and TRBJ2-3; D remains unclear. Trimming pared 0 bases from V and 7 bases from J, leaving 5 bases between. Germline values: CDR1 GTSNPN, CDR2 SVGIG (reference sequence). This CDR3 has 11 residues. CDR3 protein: CAWSVRYTQYF. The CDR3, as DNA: TGTGCCTGGAGTGTCCGATATACGCAGTATTTT.

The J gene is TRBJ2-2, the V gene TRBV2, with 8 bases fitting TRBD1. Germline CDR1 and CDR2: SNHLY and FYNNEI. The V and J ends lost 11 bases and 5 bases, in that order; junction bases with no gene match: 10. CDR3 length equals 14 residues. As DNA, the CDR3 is TGTGCCTCCCAGGACAGGGTCAGGACCGGGGAGCTGTTTTTT. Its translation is CASQDRVRTGELFF.

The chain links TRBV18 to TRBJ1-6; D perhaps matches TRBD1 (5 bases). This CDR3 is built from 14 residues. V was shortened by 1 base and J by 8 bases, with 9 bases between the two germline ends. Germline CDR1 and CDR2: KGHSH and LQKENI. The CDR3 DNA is TGTGCCAGCTCACCACGGGGCAGGGATTCACCCCTCCACTTT. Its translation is CASSPRGRDSPLHF.

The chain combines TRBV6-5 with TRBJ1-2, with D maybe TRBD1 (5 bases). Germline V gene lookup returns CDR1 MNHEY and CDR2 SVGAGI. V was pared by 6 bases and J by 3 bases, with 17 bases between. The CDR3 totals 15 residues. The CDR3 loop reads CASSLAWGGDYGYTF. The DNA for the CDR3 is TGTGCCAGCAGCCTCGCTTGGGGGGGGGACTATGGCTACACCTTC.

The CDR3 DNA reads TGTGCCAGCAGTTTAGGGCGGCTGGGTGAGCAGTTCTTC. It codes for CASSLGRLGEQFF. The chain couples TRBV12-3 or TRBV12-4 to TRBJ2-1; D remains ambiguous. V lost 1 base and J 9 bases, leaving 10 bases between the germline ends. CDR3 length: 13 residues.

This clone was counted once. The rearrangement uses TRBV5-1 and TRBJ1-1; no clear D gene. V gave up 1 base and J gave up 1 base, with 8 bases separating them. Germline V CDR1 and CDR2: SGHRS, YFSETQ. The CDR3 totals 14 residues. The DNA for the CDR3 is TGCGCCAGCAGCTTGAACAGCCAGAACACTGAAGCTTTCTTT. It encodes CASSLNSQNTEAFF.

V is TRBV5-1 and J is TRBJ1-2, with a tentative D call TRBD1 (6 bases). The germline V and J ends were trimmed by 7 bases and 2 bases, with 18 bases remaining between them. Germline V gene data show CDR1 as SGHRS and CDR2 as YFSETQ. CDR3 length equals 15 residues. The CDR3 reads CASARPGQSNYGYTF. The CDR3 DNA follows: TGCGCCAGCGCCAGACCGGGACAATCGAACTATGGCTACACCTTC.

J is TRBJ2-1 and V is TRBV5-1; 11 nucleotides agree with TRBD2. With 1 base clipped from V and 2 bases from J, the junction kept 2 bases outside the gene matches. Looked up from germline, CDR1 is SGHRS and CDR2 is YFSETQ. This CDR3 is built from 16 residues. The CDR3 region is CASSLTSGGTYNEQFF. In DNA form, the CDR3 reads TGCGCCAGCAGCTTGACTAGCGGGGGTACCTACAATGAGCAGTTCTTC.

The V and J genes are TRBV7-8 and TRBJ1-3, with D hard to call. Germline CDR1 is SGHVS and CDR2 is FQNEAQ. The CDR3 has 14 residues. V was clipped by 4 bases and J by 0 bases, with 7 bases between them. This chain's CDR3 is CASSSQSSGNTIYF. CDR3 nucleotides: TGTGCCAGCAGCTCACAGAGCTCTGGAAACACCATATATTTT.

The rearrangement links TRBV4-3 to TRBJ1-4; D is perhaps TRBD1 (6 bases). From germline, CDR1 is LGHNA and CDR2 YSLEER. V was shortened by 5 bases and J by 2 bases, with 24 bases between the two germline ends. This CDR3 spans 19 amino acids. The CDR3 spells CASSFKTIGGRATNEKLFF. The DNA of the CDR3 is TGCGCCAGCAGCTTTAAAACTATAGGGGGACGGGCCACTAATGAAAAACTGTTTTTT.

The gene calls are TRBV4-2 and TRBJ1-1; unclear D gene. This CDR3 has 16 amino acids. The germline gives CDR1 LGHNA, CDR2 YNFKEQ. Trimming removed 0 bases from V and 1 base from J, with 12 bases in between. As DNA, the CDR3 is TGTGCCAGCAGCCAAGATCGGGCCCTTCGGAACACTGAAGCTTTCTTT. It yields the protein CASSQDRALRNTEAFF.

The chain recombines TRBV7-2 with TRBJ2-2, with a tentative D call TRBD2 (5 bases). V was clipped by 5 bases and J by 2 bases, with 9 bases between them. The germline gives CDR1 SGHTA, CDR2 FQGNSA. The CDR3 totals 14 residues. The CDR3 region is CASSQTGNTGELFF. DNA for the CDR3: TGTGCCAGCAGCCAGACGGGAAACACCGGGGAGCTGTTTTTT.

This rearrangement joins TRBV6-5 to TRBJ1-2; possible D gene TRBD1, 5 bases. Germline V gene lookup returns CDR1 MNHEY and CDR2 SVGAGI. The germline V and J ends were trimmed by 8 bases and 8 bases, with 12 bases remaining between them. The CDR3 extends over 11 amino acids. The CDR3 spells CASGTWEGYTF. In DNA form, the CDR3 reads TGTGCCAGCGGGACCTGGGAGGGCTACACCTTC.

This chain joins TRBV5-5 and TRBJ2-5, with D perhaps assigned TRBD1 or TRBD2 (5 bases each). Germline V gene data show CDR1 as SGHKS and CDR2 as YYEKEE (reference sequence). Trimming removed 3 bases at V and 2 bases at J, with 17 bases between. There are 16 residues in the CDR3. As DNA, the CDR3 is TGTGCCAGCAGCTGGAGGCGGTCACAGGCACAAGAGACCCAGTACTTC. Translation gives CASSWRRSQAQETQYF.

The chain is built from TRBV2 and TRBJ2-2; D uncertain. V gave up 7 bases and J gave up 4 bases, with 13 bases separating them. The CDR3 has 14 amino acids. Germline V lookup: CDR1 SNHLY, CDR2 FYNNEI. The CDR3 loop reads CASMLRGTTGELFF. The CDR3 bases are TGTGCCAGCATGCTAAGAGGAACCACCGGGGAGCTGTTTTTT.

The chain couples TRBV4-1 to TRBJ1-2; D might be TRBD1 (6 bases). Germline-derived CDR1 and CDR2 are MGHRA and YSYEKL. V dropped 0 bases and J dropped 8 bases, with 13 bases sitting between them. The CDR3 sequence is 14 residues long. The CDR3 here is CASSQEAVRGGYTF. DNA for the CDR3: TGCGCCAGCAGCCAAGAGGCGGTCAGGGGAGGCTACACCTTC.

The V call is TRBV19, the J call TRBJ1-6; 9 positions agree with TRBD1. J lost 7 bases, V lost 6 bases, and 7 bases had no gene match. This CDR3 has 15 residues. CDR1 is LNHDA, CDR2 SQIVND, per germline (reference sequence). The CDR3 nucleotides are TGTGCCAGTAGGCCTGGGACAGGGAACAATTCACCCCTCCACTTT. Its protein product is CASRPGTGNNSPLHF.

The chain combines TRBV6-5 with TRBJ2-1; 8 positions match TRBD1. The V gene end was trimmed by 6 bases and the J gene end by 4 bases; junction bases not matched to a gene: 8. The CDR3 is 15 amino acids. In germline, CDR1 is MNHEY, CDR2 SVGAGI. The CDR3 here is CASRHDRGEYNEQFF. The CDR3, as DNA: TGTGCCAGCAGACACGACAGGGGCGAGTACAATGAGCAGTTCTTC.

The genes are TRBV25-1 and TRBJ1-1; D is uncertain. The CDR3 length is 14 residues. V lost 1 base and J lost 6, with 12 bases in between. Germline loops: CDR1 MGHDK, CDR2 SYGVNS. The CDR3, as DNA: TGTGCCAGCAGTGAATCACCCTACGGCTCTGAAGCTTTCTTT. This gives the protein CASSESPYGSEAFF. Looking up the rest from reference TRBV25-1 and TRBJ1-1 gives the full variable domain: EADIYQTPRYLVIGTGKKITLECSQTMGHDKMYWYQQDPGMELHLIHYSYGVNSTEKGDLSSESTVSRIRTEHFPLTLESARPSHTSQYLCASSESPYGSEAFFGQGTRLTVV.

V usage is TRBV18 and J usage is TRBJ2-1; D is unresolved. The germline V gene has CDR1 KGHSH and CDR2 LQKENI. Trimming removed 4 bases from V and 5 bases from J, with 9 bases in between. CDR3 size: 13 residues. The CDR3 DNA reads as TGTGCCAGCTCACTAGGGCAGGACAATGAGCAGTTCTTC. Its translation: CASSLGQDNEQFF. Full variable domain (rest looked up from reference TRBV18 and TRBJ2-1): NAGVMQNPRHLVRRRGQEARLRCSPMKGHSHVYWYRQLPEEGLKFMVYLQKENIIDESGMPKERFSAEFPKEGPSILRIQQVVRGDSAAYFCASSLGQDNEQFFGPGTRLTVL.

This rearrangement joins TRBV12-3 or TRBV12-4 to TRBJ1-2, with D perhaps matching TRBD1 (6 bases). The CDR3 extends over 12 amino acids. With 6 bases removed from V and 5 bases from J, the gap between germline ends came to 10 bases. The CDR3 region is CASRGGAYGYTF. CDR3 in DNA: TGTGCCAGCAGAGGGGGGGCTTATGGCTACACCTTC.

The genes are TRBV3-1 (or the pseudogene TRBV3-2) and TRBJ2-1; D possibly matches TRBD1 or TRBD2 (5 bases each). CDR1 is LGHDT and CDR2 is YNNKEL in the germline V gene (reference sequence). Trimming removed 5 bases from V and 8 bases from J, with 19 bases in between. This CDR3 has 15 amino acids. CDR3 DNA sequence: TGTGCCAGCAGCTCCGGGACCTCGTCTGTCTATGAGCAGTTCTTC. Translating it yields CASSSGTSSVYEQFF.